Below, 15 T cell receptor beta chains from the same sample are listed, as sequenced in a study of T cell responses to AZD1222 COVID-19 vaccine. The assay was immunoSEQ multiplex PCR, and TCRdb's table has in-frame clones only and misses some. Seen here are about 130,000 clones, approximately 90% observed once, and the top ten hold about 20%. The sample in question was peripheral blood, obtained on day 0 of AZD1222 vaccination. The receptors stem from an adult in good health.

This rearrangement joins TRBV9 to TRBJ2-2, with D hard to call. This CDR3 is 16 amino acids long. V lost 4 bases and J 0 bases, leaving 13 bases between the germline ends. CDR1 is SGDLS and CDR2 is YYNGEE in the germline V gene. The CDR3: CASSSQRVSNTGELFF. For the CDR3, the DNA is TGTGCCAGCAGCTCACAAAGGGTTTCGAACACCGGGGAGCTGTTTTTT.

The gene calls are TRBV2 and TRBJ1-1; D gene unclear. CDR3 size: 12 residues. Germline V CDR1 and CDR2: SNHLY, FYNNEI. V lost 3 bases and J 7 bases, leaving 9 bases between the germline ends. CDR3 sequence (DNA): TGTGCCAGCAGTGAGGCCAGCCGTGAAGCTTTCTTT. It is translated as CASSEASREAFF. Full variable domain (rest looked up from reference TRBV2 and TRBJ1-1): EPEVTQTPSHQVTQMGQEVILRCVPISNHLYFYWYRQILGQKVEFLVSFYNNEISEKSEIFDDQFSVERPDGSNFTLKIRSTKLEDSAMYFCASSEASREAFFGQGTRLTVV.

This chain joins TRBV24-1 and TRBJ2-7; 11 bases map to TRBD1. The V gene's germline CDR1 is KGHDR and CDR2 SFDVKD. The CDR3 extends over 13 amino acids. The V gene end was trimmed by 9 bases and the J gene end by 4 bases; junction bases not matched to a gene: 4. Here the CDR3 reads CATSGTGGYEQYF. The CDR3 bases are TGTGCCACCTCCGGGACAGGGGGGTACGAGCAGTACTTC.

CDR3: CASSNPLQTEAFF. For the CDR3, the DNA is TGTGCCAGCAGTAACCCACTTCAGACTGAAGCTTTCTTT. The chain has TRBV6-5 and TRBJ1-1, with D unclear. V gave up 5 bases and J gave up 5 bases, with 12 bases separating them. The germline gives CDR1 MNHEY, CDR2 SVGAGI. CDR3 length: 13 residues.

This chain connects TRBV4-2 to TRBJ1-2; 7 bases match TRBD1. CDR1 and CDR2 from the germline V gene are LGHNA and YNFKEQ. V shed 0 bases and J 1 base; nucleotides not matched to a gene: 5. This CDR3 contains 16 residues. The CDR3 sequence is CASSQDRDSYNYGYTF. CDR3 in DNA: TGTGCCAGCAGCCAAGACCGGGACAGCTATAACTATGGCTACACCTTC.

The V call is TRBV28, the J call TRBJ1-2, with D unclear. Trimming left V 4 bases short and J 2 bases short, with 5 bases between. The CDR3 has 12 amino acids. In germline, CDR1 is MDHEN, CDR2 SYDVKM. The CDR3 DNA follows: TGTGCCAGCAGTTCTAGGAACTATGGCTACACCTTC. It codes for CASSSRNYGYTF.

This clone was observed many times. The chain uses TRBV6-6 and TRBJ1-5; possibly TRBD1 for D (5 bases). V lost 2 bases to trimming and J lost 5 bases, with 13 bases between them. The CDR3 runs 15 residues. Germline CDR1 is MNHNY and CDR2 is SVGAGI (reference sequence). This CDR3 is CASSYGAEAYQPQHF. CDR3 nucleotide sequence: TGTGCCAGCAGTTACGGGGCAGAAGCTTATCAGCCCCAGCATTTT.

CDR3 DNA sequence: TGTGCCAGTAGTATATGGGAGATGAACACTGAAGCTTTCTTT. Translated: CASSIWEMNTEAFF. The chain recombines TRBV19 with TRBJ1-1; D call uncertain. V gave up 2 bases and J gave up 0 bases, with 7 bases separating them. The CDR3 covers 14 residues. From germline, CDR1 is LNHDA and CDR2 SQIVND (reference sequence).

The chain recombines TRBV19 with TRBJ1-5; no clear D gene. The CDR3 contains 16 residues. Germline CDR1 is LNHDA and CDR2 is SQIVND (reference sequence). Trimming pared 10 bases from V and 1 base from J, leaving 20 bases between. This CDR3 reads CATSRGSWASNQPQHF. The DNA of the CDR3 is TGTGCCACCTCTCGGGGTTCTTGGGCGAGCAATCAGCCCCAGCATTTT.

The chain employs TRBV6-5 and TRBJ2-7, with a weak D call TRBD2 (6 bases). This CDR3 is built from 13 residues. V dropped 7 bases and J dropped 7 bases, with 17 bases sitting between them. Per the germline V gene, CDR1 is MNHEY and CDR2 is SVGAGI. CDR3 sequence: CASNFPGTWEQYF. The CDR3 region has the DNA TGTGCCAGCAATTTTCCAGGGACTTGGGAGCAGTACTTC.

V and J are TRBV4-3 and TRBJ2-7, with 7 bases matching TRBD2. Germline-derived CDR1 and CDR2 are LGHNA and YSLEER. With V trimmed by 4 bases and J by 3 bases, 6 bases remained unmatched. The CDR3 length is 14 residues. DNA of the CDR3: TGCGCCAGCAGCCCCCGACTAGCAAGCTACGAGCAGTACTTC. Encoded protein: CASSPRLASYEQYF.

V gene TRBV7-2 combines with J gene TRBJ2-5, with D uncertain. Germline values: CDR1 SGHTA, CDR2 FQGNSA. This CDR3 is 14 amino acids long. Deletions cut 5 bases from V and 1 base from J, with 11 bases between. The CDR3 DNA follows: TGTGCCAGCAGCCTACGGTGGGGCCAAGAGACCCAGTACTTC. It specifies CASSLRWGQETQYF.

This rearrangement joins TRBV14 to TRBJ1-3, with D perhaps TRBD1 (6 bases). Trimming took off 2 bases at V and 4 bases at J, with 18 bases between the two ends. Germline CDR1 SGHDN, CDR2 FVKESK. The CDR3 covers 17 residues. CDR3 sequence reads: CASSQKYPDSDGNTIYF. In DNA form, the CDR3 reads TGTGCCAGCAGCCAAAAGTATCCGGACAGCGACGGAAACACCATATATTTT.

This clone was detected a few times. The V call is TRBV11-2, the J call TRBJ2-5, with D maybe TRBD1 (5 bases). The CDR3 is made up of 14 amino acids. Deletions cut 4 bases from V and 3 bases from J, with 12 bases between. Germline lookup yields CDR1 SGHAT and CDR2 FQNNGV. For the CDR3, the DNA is TGTGCCAGCAGCTCGGACACAGAAAAAGAGACCCAGTACTTC. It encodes CASSSDTEKETQYF.

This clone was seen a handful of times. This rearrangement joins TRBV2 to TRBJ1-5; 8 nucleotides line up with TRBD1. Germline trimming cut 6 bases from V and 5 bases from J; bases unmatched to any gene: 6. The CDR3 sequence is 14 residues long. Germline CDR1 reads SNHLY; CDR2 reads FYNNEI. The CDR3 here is CASSQTGDDQPQHF. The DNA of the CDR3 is TGTGCCAGCAGCCAGACAGGGGACGATCAGCCCCAGCATTTT.